This TCR beta chain was identified during a study of blood T cells in healthy people across ages. The authors ran a second PCR of 7 to 11 cycles using a sample-barcoded 5' primer and a J-beta primer mix. One entry per CDR3 protein, called by TCRdb with MiXCR from the 5' RACE reads. The table lists almost 800,000 distinct CDR3 sequences, roughly 60% of them singletons. The CDR3 has 16 amino acids. Trimming cost V 4 bases and J 7 bases; bases outside gene matches: 12. Material for sequencing was blood. This TCR derives from a man aged 25 to 45 in good health. V and J are TRBV12-3 or TRBV12-4 and TRBJ2-5; 10 nucleotides align to TRBD2. Here the CDR3 DNA reads TGTGCCAGCAGTTACGGCTCGGGACTAGCGTCGGGGACCCAGTACTTC. Protein product: CASSYGSGLASGTQYF.